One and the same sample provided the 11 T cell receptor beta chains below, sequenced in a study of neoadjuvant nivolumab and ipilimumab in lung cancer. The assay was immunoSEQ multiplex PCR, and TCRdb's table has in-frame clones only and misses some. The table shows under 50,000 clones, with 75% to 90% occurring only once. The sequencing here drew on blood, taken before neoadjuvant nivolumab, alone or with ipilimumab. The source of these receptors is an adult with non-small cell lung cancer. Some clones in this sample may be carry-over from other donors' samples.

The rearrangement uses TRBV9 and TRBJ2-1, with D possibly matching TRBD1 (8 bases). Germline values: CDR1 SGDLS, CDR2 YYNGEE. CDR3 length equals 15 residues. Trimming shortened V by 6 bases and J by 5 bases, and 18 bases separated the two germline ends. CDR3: CASTQGAGAHNEQFF. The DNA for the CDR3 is TGTGCCAGCACCCAGGGGGCGGGAGCCCACAATGAGCAGTTCTTC.

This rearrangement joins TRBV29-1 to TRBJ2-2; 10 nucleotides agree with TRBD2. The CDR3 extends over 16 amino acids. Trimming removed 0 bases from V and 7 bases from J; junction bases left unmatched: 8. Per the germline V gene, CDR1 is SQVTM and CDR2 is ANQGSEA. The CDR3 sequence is CSVEDQSGRASGELFF. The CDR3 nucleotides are TGCAGCGTTGAAGATCAGAGCGGGAGGGCGAGCGGGGAGCTGTTTTTT.

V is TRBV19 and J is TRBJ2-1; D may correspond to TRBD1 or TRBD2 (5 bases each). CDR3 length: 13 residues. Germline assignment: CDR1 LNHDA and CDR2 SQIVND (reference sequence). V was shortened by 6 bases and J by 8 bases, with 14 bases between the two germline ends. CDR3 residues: CASRGTPVDEQFF. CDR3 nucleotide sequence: TGTGCCAGTAGGGGGACCCCCGTCGATGAGCAGTTCTTC. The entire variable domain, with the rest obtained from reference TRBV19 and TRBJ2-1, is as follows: DGGITQSPKYLFRKEGQNVTLSCEQNLNHDAMYWYRQDPGQGLRLIYYSQIVNDFQKGDIAEGYSVSREKKESFPLTVTSAQKNPTAFYLCASRGTPVDEQFFGPGTRLTVL.

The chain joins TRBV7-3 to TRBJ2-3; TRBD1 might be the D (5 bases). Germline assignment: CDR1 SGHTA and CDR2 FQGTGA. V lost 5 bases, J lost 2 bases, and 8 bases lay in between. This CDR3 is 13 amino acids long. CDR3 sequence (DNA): TGTGCCAGCAGCAGACAGAACACAGATACGCAGTATTTT. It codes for CASSRQNTDTQYF.

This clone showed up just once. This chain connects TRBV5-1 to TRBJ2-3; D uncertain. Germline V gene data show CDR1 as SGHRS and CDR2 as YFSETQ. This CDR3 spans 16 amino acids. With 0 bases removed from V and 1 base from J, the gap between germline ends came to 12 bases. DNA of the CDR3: TGCGCCAGCAGCTTGGGGGCTCAAAGGGGCACAGATACGCAGTATTTT. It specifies CASSLGAQRGTDTQYF.

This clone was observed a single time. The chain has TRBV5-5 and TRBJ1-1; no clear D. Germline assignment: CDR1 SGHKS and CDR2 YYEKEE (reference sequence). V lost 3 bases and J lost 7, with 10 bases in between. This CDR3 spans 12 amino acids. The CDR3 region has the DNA TGTGCCAGCAGCTCTACGTTTGGTGAAGCTTTCTTT. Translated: CASSSTFGEAFF.

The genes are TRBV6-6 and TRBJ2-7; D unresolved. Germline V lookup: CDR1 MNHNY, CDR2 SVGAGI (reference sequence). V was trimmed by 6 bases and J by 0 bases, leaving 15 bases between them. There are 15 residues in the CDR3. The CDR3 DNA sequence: TGTGCCAGCAGCCGCTCGGCGGAGAGCTCCTACGAGCAGTACTTC. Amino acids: CASSRSAESSYEQYF.

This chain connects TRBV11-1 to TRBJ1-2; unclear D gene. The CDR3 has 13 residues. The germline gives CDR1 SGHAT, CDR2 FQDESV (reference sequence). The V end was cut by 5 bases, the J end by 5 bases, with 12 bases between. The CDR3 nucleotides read TGTGCCAGCAGCCAAGATGGTAGTTATGGCTACACCTTC. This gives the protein CASSQDGSYGYTF.

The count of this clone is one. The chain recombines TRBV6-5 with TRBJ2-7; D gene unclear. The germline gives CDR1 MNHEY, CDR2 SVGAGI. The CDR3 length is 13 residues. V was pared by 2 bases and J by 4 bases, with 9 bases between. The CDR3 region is CASSYEAFYEQYF. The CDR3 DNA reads TGTGCCAGCAGTTACGAGGCATTTTACGAGCAGTACTTC.

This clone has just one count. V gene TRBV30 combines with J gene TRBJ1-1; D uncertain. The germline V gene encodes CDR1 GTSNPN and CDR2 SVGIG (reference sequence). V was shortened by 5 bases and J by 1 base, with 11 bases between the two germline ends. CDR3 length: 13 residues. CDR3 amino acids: CAWEPTGNTEAFF. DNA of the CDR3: TGTGCCTGGGAACCGACGGGGAACACTGAAGCTTTCTTT.

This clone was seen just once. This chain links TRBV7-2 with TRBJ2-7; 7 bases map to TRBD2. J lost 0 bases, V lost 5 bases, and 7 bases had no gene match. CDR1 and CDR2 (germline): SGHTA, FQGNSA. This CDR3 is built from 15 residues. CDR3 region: CASSLVGGGSYEQYF. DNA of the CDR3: TGTGCCAGCAGCCTGGTAGGCGGGGGCTCCTACGAGCAGTACTTC.